These 32 T cell receptor beta chains were all obtained from the same sample, sequenced in a study of blood T cells in healthy people across ages. It was with a sample-barcoded 5' primer and a J-beta primer mix that a second PCR of roughly 6 to 12 cycles was run. MiXCR, run by TCRdb on the 5' RACE reads, gives a single entry per CDR3 protein. The top ten hold over 15% of the sample, which has 650,000 to 700,000 distinct CDR3 sequences, 32% seen once. Sequenced: blood. The receptors were gathered from an elderly woman in good health.

This clonotype was observed a handful of times. The chain combines TRBV12-5 with TRBJ1-1; no clear D. The V end lost 6 bases, the J end lost 10 bases, and 18 bases lay between the germline ends. There are 13 residues in the CDR3. Germline V gene lookup returns CDR1 LGHNT and CDR2 FRNRAP. The CDR3 DNA reads TGTGCTAGTGGCTCGGAGAGCGGCGGTAGAGCTTTCTTT. It codes for CASGSESGGRAFF.

This clonotype was seen just once. The chain uses TRBV7-8 and TRBJ1-1; 11 bases align to TRBD1. Germline values: CDR1 SGHVS, CDR2 FQNEAQ. The CDR3 runs to 17 residues. J lost 6 bases, V lost 5 bases, and 14 bases had no gene match. The CDR3 DNA sequence: TGTGCCAGCAGCGCGGGGGACAGGGGGGTTTGGGAAGCTGAAGCTTTCTTT. This encodes CASSAGDRGVWEAEAFF. The whole variable domain, remainder taken from reference TRBV7-8 and TRBJ1-1, is GAGVSQSPRYKVAKRGQDVALRCDPISGHVSLFWYQQALGQGPEFLTYFQNEAQLDKSGLPSDRFFAERPEGSVSTLKIQRTQQEDSAVYLCASSAGDRGVWEAEAFFGQGTRLTVV.

There are a few counts of this clonotype. V and J are TRBV15 and TRBJ2-3; possibly TRBD1 for D (5 bases). Trimming removed 8 bases from V and 5 bases from J, with 20 bases in between. This CDR3 spans 15 amino acids. CDR1 is LNHNV and CDR2 is YYDKDF in the germline V gene (reference sequence). CDR3 sequence reads: CATLQGGRYGDTQYF. CDR3 coding DNA: TGTGCCACCCTTCAGGGCGGTCGATATGGAGATACGCAGTATTTT.

This clonotype has a single count. This chain links TRBV5-1 with TRBJ1-1; D is ambiguous. The CDR3 runs 11 residues. V shed 5 bases and J shed 8 bases, with 10 bases lying between them. Germline assignment: CDR1 SGHRS and CDR2 YFSETQ. The CDR3 region is CASRVEAEAFF. The CDR3 DNA reads as TGCGCCAGCAGGGTAGAGGCCGAAGCTTTCTTT. The whole variable domain, remainder taken from reference TRBV5-1 and TRBJ1-1, is KAGVTQTPRYLIKTRGQQVTLSCSPISGHRSVSWYQQTPGQGLQFLFEYFSETQRNKGNFPGRFSGRQFSNSRSEMNVSTLELGDSALYLCASRVEAEAFFGQGTRLTVV.

This clonotype came up many times. The chain carries TRBV6-5 and TRBJ2-7, with D tentatively TRBD1 (5 bases). Trimming took 2 bases from V and 4 from J, leaving 12 bases between them. This CDR3 region has 14 residues. CDR1 and CDR2 from the germline V gene are MNHEY and SVGAGI. The CDR3 nucleotides are TGTGCCAGCAGTTACAAGACAGTGGCATACGAGCAGTACTTC. Translating gives CASSYKTVAYEQYF.

In this sample, this clonotype turned up many times. The chain employs TRBV20-1 and TRBJ1-5, with 8 bases fitting TRBD1. The V segment lost 2 bases and the J segment 1 base; nucleotides outside the gene matches: 4. Germline V gives CDR1 DFQATT, CDR2 SNEGSKA (reference sequence). The CDR3 length is 15 residues. The CDR3 reads CSARQGALSNQPQHF. CDR3 DNA: TGCAGTGCTAGACAGGGGGCGTTGAGCAATCAGCCCCAGCATTTT.

Of note for this clonotype: A much more abundant neighbour one base away suggests this may be a read error. V is TRBV5-5 and J is TRBJ1-2; 8 bases align to TRBD1. Germline V CDR1 and CDR2: SGHKS, YYEKEE (reference sequence). Unmatched junction bases numbered 19, after V lost 2 bases and J lost 7 bases. The CDR3 length is 18 residues. CDR3 in amino acids: CASSFLPGQATAGGGYTF. The DNA for the CDR3 is TGTGCCAGCAGCTTCCTGCCGGGACAGGCCACCGCGGGAGGTGGCTACACCTTC.

With regard to this clonotype: A much larger clone differs by one base, so this may be a read error. This rearrangement joins TRBV5-5 to TRBJ2-4; D remains unclear. The J call may be in error: the DNA end matches TRBJ2-7 better. CDR3 size: 14 residues. Germline CDR1 SGHKS, CDR2 YYEKEE (reference sequence). CDR3 loop: CASSLADGAYEQYF. For the CDR3, the DNA is TGTGCCAGCAGCTTGGCCGACGGTGCCTACGAGCAGTACTTC.

For this clonotype: A much more abundant neighbour one base away suggests this may be a read error. The rearrangement joins TRBV7-3 to TRBJ2-7; TRBD1 is a possible D gene (6 bases). The germline CDR1 and CDR2 sequences are SGHTA and FQGTGA. Trimming cost V 5 bases and J 7 bases, with 15 bases left between them. The CDR3 has 13 amino acids. The CDR3 loop reads CASSPRGTSEQYF. CDR3 nucleotide sequence: TGTGCCAGCAGCCCTAGGGGGACGAGTGAGCAGTACTTC.

This clonotype was detected many times. The J gene is TRBJ1-2, the V gene TRBV7-2; TRBD1 aligns across 8 bases. The CDR3 consists of 13 residues. Germline loops: CDR1 SGHTA, CDR2 FQGNSA. With V trimmed by 5 bases and J by 8 bases, 7 bases remained unmatched. CDR3 DNA sequence: TGTGCCAGCAGCGCGGCCAGGGGGCGAGGCTACACCTTC. Translation: CASSAARGRGYTF.

This clonotype was observed at least ten times. The chain couples TRBV9 to TRBJ1-1; D uncertain. CDR1 is SGDLS and CDR2 is YYNGEE in the germline V gene. V lost 1 base and J 4 bases, leaving 11 bases between the germline ends. The CDR3 is made up of 14 amino acids. CDR3 DNA sequence: TGTGCCAGCAGCGTATTGGGATTTGGCACTGAAGCTTTCTTT. It codes for CASSVLGFGTEAFF.

This rearrangement joins TRBV5-5 to TRBJ2-1, with 8 nucleotides matching TRBD1. The J call may be incorrect, as the DNA end agrees better with TRBJ2-7. Germline V gene sequence: CDR1 SGHKS, CDR2 YYEKEE (reference sequence). The CDR3 covers 15 residues. The CDR3 sequence is CASSTGQGAYNEQYF. The CDR3 coding sequence is TGTGCCAGCAGCACCGGACAGGGAGCCTACAATGAGCAGTACTTC.

In this sample, this clonotype turned up a few times. DNA for the CDR3: TGTGCCTGGAGTCCCGGGGACCAAGAGACCCAGTACTTC. This codes for CAWSPGDQETQYF. This chain links TRBV30 with TRBJ2-5, with a possible D match to TRBD2 (5 bases). The V end lost 2 bases, the J end lost 0 bases, and 7 bases lay between the germline ends. CDR1 GTSNPN and CDR2 SVGIG come from the germline V gene (reference sequence). The CDR3 loop spans 13 amino acids.

Ten or more counts support this clonotype. The genes are TRBV15 and TRBJ1-2; perhaps TRBD1 as D (6 bases). CDR1 LNHNV and CDR2 YYDKDF come from the germline V gene (reference sequence). CDR3 size: 13 residues. V was cut by 4 bases and J by 4 bases, with 10 bases left in between. Here the CDR3 reads CATSTGQSYGYTF. The DNA of the CDR3 is TGTGCCACCAGCACAGGACAGAGCTATGGCTACACCTTC. Drawing the rest from reference TRBV15 and TRBJ1-2, the complete variable domain is DAMVIQNPRYQVTQFGKPVTLSCSQTLNHNVMYWYQQKSSQAPKLLFHYYDKDFNNEADTPDNFQSRRPNTSFCFLDIRSPGLGDTAMYLCATSTGQSYGYTFGSGTRLTVV.

This clonotype was seen ten or more times. The chain couples TRBV5-4 to TRBJ1-2; 9 bases map to TRBD1. CDR1 is SGHNT and CDR2 is YYREEE in the germline V gene (reference sequence). With 5 bases clipped from V and 4 bases from J, the junction kept 9 bases outside the gene matches. CDR3 size: 15 residues. CDR3 sequence: CASSRTGAVGYGYTF. CDR3 bases: TGTGCCAGCAGTCGGACAGGGGCAGTGGGCTATGGCTACACCTTC.

Of note for this clonotype: The limits of the CDR3 on the DNA are not certain, so only TCRdb's listed CDR3 is given. The chain carries TRBV20-1 and TRBJ1-2; TRBD1, as called in the table, went unchecked against the DNA. Germline CDR1 DFQATT, CDR2 SNEGSKA (reference sequence). Both ends counted, the CDR3 spans 14 residues. The CDR3 reads CSVDPRQGGYGCTF.

This clonotype was picked up many times. The rearrangement joins TRBV6-2 or TRBV6-3 to TRBJ2-7; 11 bases are shared with TRBD1. CDR3 length: 18 amino acids. CDR1 is MNHEY, CDR2 SVGEGT, per germline. The trim removed 3 bases at V and 1 base at J, leaving 11 bases unmatched. CDR3 sequence: CASSYARGTGGTSYEQYF. DNA of the CDR3: TGTGCCAGCAGTTATGCCCGCGGGACAGGGGGTACTTCCTACGAGCAGTACTTC.

In its sample, this clonotype was seen a few times. A much larger clone differs by one base, so this may be a read error. The chain has TRBV5-5 and TRBJ2-7; 7 nucleotides line up with TRBD1. Trimming cost V 0 bases and J 3 bases; bases outside gene matches: 9. The CDR3 is made up of 16 amino acids. From germline, CDR1 is SGHKS and CDR2 YYEKEE (reference sequence). DNA for the CDR3: TGTGCCAGCAGCTTGGCAGCGGCAGGGGGTTGCTACGAGCAGTACTTC. Encoded protein: CASSLAAAGGCYEQYF. Combining the CDR3 with reference TRBV5-5 and TRBJ2-7 gives the whole variable domain DAGVTQSPTHLIKTRGQQVTLRCSPISGHKSVSWYQQVLGQGPQFIFQYYEKEERGRGNFPDRFSARQFPNYSSELNVNALLLGDSALYLCASSLAAAGGCYEQYFGPGTRLTVT.

This rearrangement joins TRBV7-9 to TRBJ2-7; D assignment may be TRBD1 or TRBD2 (7 bases each). V shed 5 bases and J shed 4 bases, with 15 bases lying between them. Germline assignment: CDR1 SEHNR and CDR2 FQNEAQ (reference sequence). There are 14 residues in the CDR3. Here the CDR3 DNA reads TGTGCCAGCAGCACCCCAGGGGGGGTTTACGAGCAGTACTTC. Translated: CASSTPGGVYEQYF.

At least ten counts were recorded for this clonotype. The rearrangement links TRBV20-1 to TRBJ2-7; 8 bases agree with TRBD2. Germline CDR1 is DFQATT and CDR2 is SNEGSKA (reference sequence). The CDR3 is made up of 13 amino acids. J lost 5 bases, V lost 3 bases, and 6 bases had no gene match. CDR3 coding DNA: TGCAGTGCTAGTCTCGCGGGGGGTAACGAGCAGTACTTC. Translation gives CSASLAGGNEQYF.

Turning to this clonotype: It may be a read error: a sequence one base away is much more abundant. V and J are TRBV28 and TRBJ2-7; no definite D call. In germline, CDR1 is MDHEN, CDR2 SYDVKM. The CDR3 length is 15 residues. The CDR3, as DNA: TGTGCCAGCACCACGAACCCTGGGTCGGGCTACGAGCGGTACTTC. This translates into CASTTNPGSGYERYF.

The J gene is TRBJ1-1, the V gene TRBV4-1; D might be TRBD1 (5 bases). This CDR3 comprises 16 residues. Germline V gives CDR1 MGHRA, CDR2 YSYEKL. V dropped 3 bases and J dropped 4 bases, with 18 bases sitting between them. CDR3 DNA: TGCGCCAGCAGCCATGGGGACGGCGTGGTGGGCACTGAAGCTTTCTTT. As protein: CASSHGDGVVGTEAFF.

This clonotype was detected many times. V is TRBV24-1 and J is TRBJ2-1, with D tentatively TRBD2 (6 bases). Trimming left V 6 bases short and J 2 bases short, with 13 bases between. Germline CDR1 KGHDR, CDR2 SFDVKD. This CDR3 comprises 15 residues. CDR3 residues: CATSRAGGPYNEQFF. CDR3 in DNA: TGTGCCACCAGTCGTGCAGGAGGGCCCTACAATGAGCAGTTCTTC.

The chain combines TRBV18 with TRBJ1-3, with D hard to call. The CDR3 totals 17 residues. V was trimmed by 2 bases and J by 4 bases, leaving 18 bases between them. The germline gives CDR1 KGHSH, CDR2 LQKENI. DNA for the CDR3: TGTGCCAGCTCACCAAAAGGCTCTACAGTTTCGGGAAACACCATATATTTT. This sequence encodes CASSPKGSTVSGNTIYF.

There are a few counts of this clonotype. This rearrangement joins TRBV7-8 to TRBJ2-3; D perhaps matches TRBD2 (5 bases). This CDR3 spans 14 amino acids. Germline CDR1 SGHVS, CDR2 FQNEAQ. The V end lost 1 base, the J end lost 6 bases, and 11 bases lay between the germline ends. Here the CDR3 DNA reads TGTGCCAGCAGCTTAGTTCGCAGGAGGGATACGCAGTATTTT. Protein sequence: CASSLVRRRDTQYF.

This clonotype was counted at least ten times. The gene calls are TRBV25-1 and TRBJ2-1; 7 bases are shared with TRBD2. V was clipped by 4 bases and J by 3 bases; unmatched bases: 9. Germline V gene sequence: CDR1 MGHDK, CDR2 SYGVNS. The CDR3 consists of 16 residues. The CDR3 DNA reads TGTGCCAGCAGTGGATTCCGCGGGGGTCTCTACAATGAGCAGTTCTTC. Its protein product is CASSGFRGGLYNEQFF.

In this sample, this clonotype turned up once. A read error may explain this, as a much larger clone is one base away. The rearrangement joins TRBV11-2 to TRBJ2-5; D may match TRBD1 or TRBD2 (5 bases each). This CDR3 region has 16 residues. V lost 3 bases and J 11 bases, leaving 25 bases between the germline ends. In germline, CDR1 is SGHAT, CDR2 FQNNGV. The CDR3 region has the DNA TGTGCCAGCAGCTTCTCCGGGACCACAAACAGGAAGGGGCAGTACTTC. It specifies CASSFSGTTNRKGQYF. Variable domain in full (rest from reference TRBV11-2 and TRBJ2-5): EAGVAQSPRYKIIEKRQSVAFWCNPISGHATLYWYQQILGQGPKLLIQFQNNGVVDDSQLPKDRFSAERLKGVDSTLKIQPAKLEDSAVYLCASSFSGTTNRKGQYFGPGTRLLVL.

This clonotype occurred a few times. This chain connects TRBV12-3 or TRBV12-4 to TRBJ1-1; D not certain. This CDR3 comprises 13 residues. V was clipped by 4 bases and J by 3 bases, with 9 bases between them. This chain's CDR3 is CASSSVGDTEAFF. The CDR3, as DNA: TGTGCCAGCAGTTCCGTTGGTGACACTGAAGCTTTCTTT.

Many counts were recorded for this clonotype. The chain couples TRBV28 to TRBJ2-7; 9 bases map to TRBD1. This CDR3 region has 15 residues. With 5 bases clipped from V and 4 bases from J, the junction kept 9 bases outside the gene matches. CDR1 is MDHEN, CDR2 SYDVKM, per germline. The CDR3 sequence is CASSLQGQGLYEQYF. The DNA of the CDR3 is TGTGCCAGCAGTCTTCAGGGACAGGGATTGTACGAGCAGTACTTC.

The chain uses TRBV6-5 and TRBJ1-5, with D possibly being TRBD1 (6 bases). The germline V gene has CDR1 MNHEY and CDR2 SVGAGI. V dropped 8 bases and J dropped 3 bases, with 14 bases sitting between them. The length of the CDR3 is 14 residues. The CDR3 spells CASGPGQINQPQHF. CDR3 nucleotide sequence: TGTGCCAGCGGACCCGGACAGATCAATCAGCCCCAGCATTTT.

Concerning this clonotype itself: This may be a read error, as it is one base from a much larger clone. The J gene is TRBJ1-4, the V gene TRBV20-1; D is unclear. V dropped 1 base and J dropped 13 bases, with 16 bases sitting between them. Per the germline V gene, CDR1 is DFQATT and CDR2 is SNEGSKA (reference sequence). CDR3 length: 13 residues. The CDR3 nucleotides read TGCAGTGCTAGAGGGCCCGGGGATTCCGGACTGTTTTTT. It codes for CSARGPGDSGLFF.

As concerns this clonotype: This could be a read error, since a much larger clone is one nucleotide away. This chain connects TRBV27 to TRBJ1-5; TRBD1 aligns across 9 bases. Looked up from germline, CDR1 is MNHEY and CDR2 is SMNVEV (reference sequence). The CDR3 sequence is 14 residues long. CDR3 bases: TGTGCCACCCGAAATACAGGGGGCAGTCAGCCCCGGCATTTT. This encodes CATRNTGGSQPRHF.